These 21 T cell receptor beta chains came from one sample sequenced in a study of CD8+CD57+ T cells in acquired aplastic anemia. Genomic DNA constituted the template upon which TCR beta VDJ and CDR3 profiling was performed. TCRdb reprocessed the reads with MiXCR, giving one entry per CDR3 protein. The sample contains around 64,000 distinct CDR3 sequences, roughly 58% of which appear only once. Source material: sorted CD4+, CD8+, or CD8+CD57+ T cells (not recorded which) from PBMCs. These receptors originate from a human donor in good health, serving as a control.

This clonotype was seen ten or more times. The chain uses TRBV7-3 and TRBJ2-7; D is ambiguous. V was clipped by 5 bases and J by 5 bases, with 16 bases between them. CDR1 and CDR2 from the germline V gene are SGHTA and FQGTGA. CDR3 length: 14 residues. For the CDR3, the DNA is TGTGCCAGCAGCCCAGAACACGGTAGAAACGAGCAGTACTTC. It is translated as CASSPEHGRNEQYF.

This rearrangement joins TRBV19 to TRBJ1-3; possibly TRBD1 for D (6 bases). Germline-derived CDR1 and CDR2 are LNHDA and SQIVND (reference sequence). Trimming pared 2 bases from V and 8 bases from J, leaving 10 bases between. The CDR3 has 13 amino acids. The CDR3 spells CASSIRGGDTIYF. In nucleotides, the CDR3 is TGTGCCAGTAGTATAAGGGGGGGTGACACCATATATTTT.

The chain joins TRBV9 to TRBJ2-5, with 10 bases matching TRBD1. The V and J ends lost 4 bases and 5 bases, in that order; junction bases with no gene match: 5. CDR3 length: 14 amino acids. Germline CDR1 and CDR2: SGDLS and YYNGEE. The CDR3 spells CASSLTGGGETQYF. The CDR3 DNA is TGTGCCAGCAGCTTGACAGGGGGCGGCGAGACCCAGTACTTC.

This chain links TRBV5-6 with TRBJ1-1; D not certain. Trimming left V 3 bases short and J 0 bases short, with 9 bases between. The CDR3 sequence is 14 residues long. From germline, CDR1 is SGHDT and CDR2 YYEEEE. The CDR3 spells CASSSDLMNTEAFF. The CDR3 DNA is TGTGCCAGCAGCTCCGATTTGATGAACACTGAAGCTTTCTTT.

The DNA for the CDR3 is TGCAGCGGTGGACAGGTCGAGGGGAACACTGAAGCTTTCTTT. It codes for CSGGQVEGNTEAFF. V and J are TRBV29-1 and TRBJ1-1; 7 bases align to TRBD1. The ends lost 7 bases at V and 1 base at J; junction bases unmatched: 9. The CDR3 sequence is 14 residues long. Per germline, CDR1 SQVTM and CDR2 ANQGSEA.

The sample holds many counts of this clonotype. The chain has TRBV7-8 and TRBJ2-2, with 8 nucleotides matching TRBD1. The CDR3 has 17 residues. Germline-derived CDR1 and CDR2 are SGHVS and FQNEAQ. V dropped 5 bases and J dropped 0; count of bases not matched to a gene: 8. Written as DNA, the CDR3 is TGTGCCAGCAGCCTTTATACAGGGGGAACGAACACCGGGGAGCTGTTTTTT. Amino acid sequence: CASSLYTGGTNTGELFF. Combining the CDR3 with reference TRBV7-8 and TRBJ2-2 gives the whole variable domain GAGVSQSPRYKVAKRGQDVALRCDPISGHVSLFWYQQALGQGPEFLTYFQNEAQLDKSGLPSDRFFAERPEGSVSTLKIQRTQQEDSAVYLCASSLYTGGTNTGELFFGEGSRLTVL.

This rearrangement joins TRBV20-1 to TRBJ1-6, with 9 bases identical to TRBD1. CDR3 length equals 15 residues. CDR1 is DFQATT, CDR2 SNEGSKA, per germline (reference sequence). V lost 3 bases, J lost 7 bases, and 7 bases stayed unmatched. Here the CDR3 reads CSASYGTGINSPLHF. For the CDR3, the DNA is TGCAGTGCTAGCTATGGGACAGGGATAAATTCACCCCTCCACTTT.

Many counts were recorded for this clonotype. The V gene is TRBV2, the J gene TRBJ2-1, with a tentative D call TRBD2 (6 bases). This CDR3 contains 15 residues. The V and J ends lost 6 bases and 4 bases respectively, with 16 bases between them. Germline V CDR1 and CDR2: SNHLY, FYNNEI. CDR3 sequence reads: CASSWGTLKYNEQFF. CDR3 sequence (DNA): TGTGCCAGCAGCTGGGGGACTCTCAAATACAATGAGCAGTTCTTC.

The rearrangement links TRBV7-3 to TRBJ2-1; 9 bases are shared with TRBD2. From germline, CDR1 is SGHTA and CDR2 FQGTGA. This CDR3 comprises 15 residues. J gave up 5 bases and V 5 bases, and 7 bases lay outside the gene matches. The CDR3 nucleotides read TGTGCCAGCAGCCTCCAGACTAGCGGAGACAATGAGCAGTTCTTC. Translating it yields CASSLQTSGDNEQFF. The variable domain in full, completed from reference TRBV7-3 and TRBJ2-1, reads GAGVSQTPSNKVTEKGKYVELRCDPISGHTALYWYRQSLGQGPEFLIYFQGTGAADDSGLPNDRFFAVRPEGSVSTLKIQRTERGDSAVYLCASSLQTSGDNEQFFGPGTRLTVL.

CDR3 loop: CSGAGGPYNEQFF. CDR3 coding DNA: TGCAGCGGAGCGGGAGGGCCTTACAATGAGCAGTTCTTC. The chain links TRBV29-1 to TRBJ2-1; 10 bases map to TRBD2. The germline V gene has CDR1 SQVTM and CDR2 ANQGSEA. V was pared by 7 bases and J by 4 bases, with 4 bases of the junction left unmatched. The CDR3 runs 13 residues.

In its sample, this clonotype is medium-sized. V is TRBV2 and J is TRBJ1-1, with TRBD1 as a possible D gene (5 bases). In germline, CDR1 is SNHLY, CDR2 FYNNEI. V lost 4 bases to trimming and J lost 4 bases, with 10 bases between them. This CDR3 has 13 amino acids. CDR3 in DNA: TGTGCCAGCAGTGCCAGGAGGGGCACTGAAGCTTTCTTT. Protein sequence: CASSARRGTEAFF.

This clonotype occurred many times. The J gene is TRBJ1-2, the V gene TRBV14; D gene unclear. V lost 0 bases to trimming and J lost 4 bases, with 12 bases between them. The CDR3 extends over 15 amino acids. CDR1 SGHDN and CDR2 FVKESK come from the germline V gene. CDR3 protein: CASSQDFTQGYGYTF. DNA of the CDR3: TGTGCCAGCAGCCAAGATTTTACTCAAGGCTATGGCTACACCTTC.

The rearrangement uses TRBV11-3 and TRBJ2-7, with D possibly matching TRBD1 (5 bases). V was cut by 0 bases and J by 3 bases, with 12 bases left in between. There are 15 residues in the CDR3. Germline V CDR1 and CDR2: SGHNT, YENEEA. CDR3 sequence: CASSLEWGPNYEQYF. CDR3 in DNA: TGTGCCAGCAGCTTAGAATGGGGCCCCAACTACGAGCAGTACTTC.

The chain joins TRBV10-3 to TRBJ1-4, with TRBD1 identical over 8 bases. CDR3 length: 15 amino acids. The V and J ends lost 2 bases and 4 bases, in that order; junction bases with no gene match: 3. The V gene's germline CDR1 is ENHRY and CDR2 SYGVKD. The CDR3 nucleotides read TGTGCCATCAGTGAGCAGGGGGCGGGTAATGAAAAACTGTTTTTT. This sequence encodes CAISEQGAGNEKLFF.

The J gene is TRBJ1-1, the V gene TRBV24-1; 8 nucleotides agree with TRBD1. The CDR3 sequence is 14 residues long. V dropped 6 bases and J dropped 4; count of bases not matched to a gene: 6. From germline, CDR1 is KGHDR and CDR2 SFDVKD. The CDR3 DNA sequence: TGTGCCACCAGTTCAACAGGGGGAGGCACTGAAGCTTTCTTT. This sequence encodes CATSSTGGGTEAFF.

This clonotype was picked up one time. This sequence joins TRBV19 and TRBJ2-7; D tentatively reads TRBD1 or TRBD2 (7 bases each). Trimming left V 2 bases short and J 7 bases short, with 12 bases between. The CDR3 is 13 amino acids. The V gene's germline CDR1 is LNHDA and CDR2 SQIVND (reference sequence). For the CDR3, the DNA is TGTGCCAGTAGTATACAGGGGGGGGAAGAGCAGTACTTC. Its protein is CASSIQGGEEQYF.

The chain is built from TRBV24-1 and TRBJ2-7; 12 bases are a match to TRBD2. With 9 bases clipped from V and 3 bases from J, the junction kept 2 bases outside the gene matches. The CDR3 consists of 13 residues. Germline CDR1 and CDR2: KGHDR and SFDVKD. The CDR3 DNA reads as TGTGCCACCGGGGGACTAGCGGGCTACGAGCAGTACTTC. This encodes CATGGLAGYEQYF.

Concerning this clonotype itself: One junction end does not reproduce the germline sequence, and a read error may be involved. The chain recombines TRBV11-2 with TRBJ2-1; TRBD2 matches 7 bases. The germline V gene has CDR1 SGHAT and CDR2 FQNNGV. The CDR3 is 16 residues long. The CDR3 here is CASSTRTSVGNNERFF. CDR3 nucleotide sequence: TGTGCCAGTAGCACCCGAACTAGCGTTGGGAACAATGAGCGGTTCTTC.

Sample share makes this clonotype medium-sized. V usage is TRBV4-2 and J usage is TRBJ1-6, with a weak D call TRBD1 (5 bases). Trimming left V 4 bases short and J 9 bases short, with 16 bases between. The CDR3 is 15 amino acids. Germline CDR1 is LGHNA and CDR2 is YNFKEQ. This CDR3 is CASSRAREASSPLHF. In nucleotides, the CDR3 is TGTGCCAGCAGCCGAGCCAGGGAGGCGAGTTCACCCCTCCACTTT.

The rearrangement links TRBV7-9 to TRBJ1-4; D is unclear. This CDR3 has 13 amino acids. CDR1 is SEHNR, CDR2 FQNEAQ, per germline (reference sequence). Trimming removed 1 base at V and 7 bases at J, with 7 bases between. The CDR3 coding sequence is TGTGCCAGCAGCTTAGATGCAACTGAAAAACTGTTTTTT. Its translation: CASSLDATEKLFF.

The chain employs TRBV24-1 and TRBJ2-1; D call uncertain. This CDR3 is built from 13 residues. Germline CDR1 and CDR2: KGHDR and SFDVKD. Deletions cut 5 bases from V and 0 bases from J, with 4 bases between. CDR3 in amino acids: CATSAYSYNEQFF. Written as DNA, the CDR3 is TGTGCCACCAGTGCATACTCCTACAATGAGCAGTTCTTC.